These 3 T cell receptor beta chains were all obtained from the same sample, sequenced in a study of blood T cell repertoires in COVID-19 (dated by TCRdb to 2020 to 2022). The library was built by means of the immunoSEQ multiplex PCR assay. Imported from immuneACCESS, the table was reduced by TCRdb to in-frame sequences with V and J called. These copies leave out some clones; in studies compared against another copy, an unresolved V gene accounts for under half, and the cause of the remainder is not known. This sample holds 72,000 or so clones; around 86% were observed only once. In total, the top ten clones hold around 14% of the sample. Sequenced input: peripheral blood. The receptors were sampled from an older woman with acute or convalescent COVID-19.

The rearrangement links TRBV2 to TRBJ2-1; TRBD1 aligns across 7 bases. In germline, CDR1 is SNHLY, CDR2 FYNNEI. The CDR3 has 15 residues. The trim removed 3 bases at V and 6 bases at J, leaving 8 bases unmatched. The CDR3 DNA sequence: TGTGCCAGCAGTGAGACCACGCACAGGGGCAATGAGCAGTTCTTC. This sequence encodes CASSETTHRGNEQFF.

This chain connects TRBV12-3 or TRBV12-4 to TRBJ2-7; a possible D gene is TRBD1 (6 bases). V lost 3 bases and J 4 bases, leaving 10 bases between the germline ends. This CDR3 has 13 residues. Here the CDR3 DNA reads TGTGCCAGCAGTTTCGTGGGGGCTTACGAGCAGTACTTC. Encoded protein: CASSFVGAYEQYF.

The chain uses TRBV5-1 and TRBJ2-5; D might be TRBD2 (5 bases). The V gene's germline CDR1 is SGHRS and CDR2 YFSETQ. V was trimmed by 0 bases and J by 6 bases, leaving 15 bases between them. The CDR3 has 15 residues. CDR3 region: CASSLAVGVVKTQYF. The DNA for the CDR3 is TGCGCCAGCAGCTTGGCCGTCGGGGTAGTGAAGACCCAGTACTTC.